The rows below give T cell receptor beta chains drawn from one sample of a study of shared clonotypes between healthy human individuals. Here immunoSEQ multiplex PCR was the method, and the copy in TCRdb shows in-frame clones only, minus some. This sample has a few hundred thousand clones, with more than 95% found just once. Material: naive CD4+ T cells sorted from blood. These receptors originate from a woman in her twenties or thirties in good health. The CDR3 runs from the conserved cysteine through the conserved F or W. A D gene is named only where the DNA matches it firmly. A clone size is listed for some rows: how often the clone was seen (once, few, many), or a class if it is expanded.

v_gene	d_gene	j_gene	abundance	len	CDR3aa	CDR3nt
TRBV2	-	TRBJ1-1	-	12	CASRETDAEAFF	TGTGCCAGCAGGGAGACAGACGCTGAAGCTTTCTTT
TRBV7-6	-	TRBJ2-6	-	15	CASSLGGAGANVLTF	TGTGCCAGCAGCTTAGGGGGGGCTGGGGCCAACGTCCTGACTTTC
TRBV28	-	TRBJ2-7	-	17	CASSFSFIKGYSYEQYF	TGTGCCAGCAGTTTTTCATTTATCAAGGGATACTCCTACGAGCAGTACTTC
TRBV19	-	TRBJ1-5	-	13	CASRDGQSQPQHF	TGTGCCAGCAGGGACGGCCAGAGTCAGCCCCAGCATTTT
TRBV7-2	-	TRBJ2-7	-	12	CASSEYRYEQYF	TGTGCCAGCAGCGAGTACCGCTACGAGCAGTACTTC
TRBV19	-	TRBJ1-3	once	15	CASSMFAGTGNTIYF	TGTGCCAGTAGTATGTTCGCCGGAACTGGAAACACCATATATTTT
TRBV4-2	-	TRBJ2-1	-	12	CASSPATNEQFF	TGTGCCAGCAGCCCGGCAACCAATGAGCAGTTCTTC
TRBV21-1	-	TRBJ2-7	-	13	CASSKWTGYEQYF	TGTGCCAGCAGCAAATGGACCGGTTACGAGCAGTACTTC
TRBV28	-	TRBJ1-5	-	15	CASSRIGGSNQPQHF	TGTGCCAGCAGTCGAATAGGGGGTAGCAATCAGCCCCAGCATTTT
TRBV7-6	TRBD2	TRBJ2-1	-	16	CATLKVAGGGGSEQFF	TGTGCCACCCTGAAAGTAGCGGGAGGGGGGGGTAGTGAGCAGTTCTTC
TRBV6-5	-	TRBJ2-3	-	16	CASSYSPAPTTDTQYF	TGTGCCAGCAGTTACTCCCCGGCCCCCACCACAGATACGCAGTATTTT
TRBV18	-	TRBJ1-3	-	12	CASCEVGNTIYF	TGTGCCAGCTGCGAAGTTGGAAACACCATATATTTT
TRBV5-4	TRBD2	TRBJ2-3	-	15	CASSPSGSGTDTQYF	TGTGCCAGCAGCCCTAGCGGGAGCGGCACAGATACGCAGTATTTT
TRBV11-2	-	TRBJ2-3	-	15	CASSLVPGPTDTQYF	TGTGCCAGCAGCTTAGTCCCGGGGCCCACAGATACGCAGTATTTT
TRBV28	-	TRBJ1-6	-	16	CASTSAISRFDSPLHF	TGTGCCAGCACCTCCGCAATTAGCAGGTTTGATTCACCCCTCCACTTT
TRBV28	TRBD1	TRBJ1-1	-	15	CASSYRTGLNTEAFF	TGTGCCAGCAGCTACAGGACAGGACTGAACACTGAAGCTTTCTTT
TRBV19	-	TRBJ1-2	-	14	CASSDLRAGYGYTF	TGTGCCAGTAGTGATTTGAGGGCAGGCTATGGCTACACCTTC
TRBV5-6	TRBD1	TRBJ1-1	-	15	CASSLHRGPNTEAFF	TGTGCCAGCAGCTTACACAGGGGGCCGAACACTGAAGCTTTCTTT
TRBV28	TRBD1	TRBJ1-3	-	16	CASSGTGSSSGNTIYF	TGTGCCAGCAGTGGGACAGGGTCGAGCTCTGGAAACACCATATATTTT
TRBV7-9	-	TRBJ2-7	-	14	CASSLVGLSYEQYF	TGTGCCAGCAGCTTAGTAGGGCTCTCCTACGAGCAGTACTTC
TRBV5-1	TRBD2	TRBJ2-6	-	17	CASRLTSGISGANVLTF	TGCGCCAGCAGGTTGACTAGCGGGATCTCTGGGGCCAACGTCCTGACTTTC
TRBV29-1	TRBD1	TRBJ1-2	-	16	CSVAGRQGARGYGYTF	TGCAGCGTTGCCGGACGACAGGGGGCGCGGGGTTATGGCTACACCTTC
TRBV18	-	TRBJ2-2	-	12	CASSENTGELFF	TGTGCCAGCTCAGAGAACACCGGGGAGCTGTTTTTT
TRBV2	TRBD1	TRBJ1-4	-	15	CASRAGTATNEKLFF	TGTGCCAGCAGAGCCGGGACAGCAACTAATGAAAAACTGTTTTTT
TRBV19	-	TRBJ2-7	-	13	CASSMARGDEQYF	TGTGCCAGTAGTATGGCCAGAGGGGATGAGCAGTACTTC
TRBV9	-	TRBJ2-1	-	15	CASSQEAYLYNEQFF	TGTGCCAGCAGCCAAGAGGCGTACCTTTACAATGAGCAGTTCTTC
TRBV27	-	TRBJ2-7	once	16	CASNRRQPTKRGEQYF	TGTGCCAGCAATAGGCGGCAACCGACCAAAAGGGGTGAGCAGTACTTC
TRBV19	-	TRBJ2-1	-	15	CASSPSGTGHNEQFF	TGTGCCAGTAGTCCTTCGGGGACTGGGCACAATGAGCAGTTCTTC
TRBV7-3	-	TRBJ2-3	-	16	CASSLTMTTSTDTQYF	TGTGCCAGCAGCTTAACGATGACGACTAGCACAGATACGCAGTATTTT
TRBV28	TRBD1	TRBJ2-7	-	11	CASSDRGEQYF	TGTGCCAGCAGTGACAGGGGCGAGCAGTACTTC
TRBV9	TRBD1	TRBJ1-4	-	15	CASSQRQGVGEKLFF	TGTGCCAGCAGCCAGAGACAGGGGGTCGGGGAAAAACTGTTTTTT
TRBV18	-	TRBJ2-7	once	14	CASSPRGSTNEQYF	TGTGCCAGCTCACCTCGGGGAAGCACTAACGAGCAGTACTTC
TRBV27	-	TRBJ2-3	-	11	CASSSPDTQYF	TGTGCCAGCAGTTCTCCAGATACGCAGTATTTT
TRBV19	-	TRBJ2-7	once	12	CASSITLGEQYF	TGTGCCAGTAGTATCACCCTTGGCGAGCAGTACTTC
TRBV9	TRBD2	TRBJ2-1	once	13	CASSVAGEGGQFF	TGTGCCAGCAGCGTAGCCGGGGAGGGAGGGCAGTTCTTC
TRBV5-1	-	TRBJ1-2	-	14	CASSAEGHGYGYTF	TGCGCCAGCAGCGCAGAGGGACATGGCTATGGCTACACCTTC
TRBV29-1	-	TRBJ2-5	-	15	CSVDGIWPEGETQYF	TGCAGCGTTGATGGGATCTGGCCCGAGGGAGAGACCCAGTACTTC
TRBV9	-	TRBJ2-2	-	16	CASSVSVAANTGELFF	TGTGCCAGCAGCGTAAGCGTAGCGGCTAACACCGGGGAGCTGTTTTTT
TRBV11-2	TRBD2	TRBJ2-5	-	16	CASSSQQGLAGGIQYF	TGTGCCAGCAGCTCCCAACAAGGACTAGCGGGAGGGATCCAGTACTTC
TRBV21-1	-	TRBJ2-7	-	18	CASSKDGAGPVYTYEQYF	TGTGCCAGCAGCAAAGACGGGGCGGGCCCAGTGTATACGTACGAGCAGTACTTC
TRBV5-1	-	TRBJ2-3	-	13	CASSLGGSDTQYF	TGCGCCAGCAGCCTCGGAGGGTCCGATACGCAGTATTTT
TRBV27	TRBD1	TRBJ2-7	-	15	CASSTYRGLSYEQYF	TGTGCCAGCAGTACTTACAGGGGGCTCTCCTACGAGCAGTACTTC
TRBV29-1	-	TRBJ1-5	-	14	CSVKTGLSNQPQHF	TGCAGCGTGAAGACGGGACTTAGCAATCAGCCCCAGCATTTT
TRBV18	TRBD2	TRBJ2-7	-	17	CASSPQLAGGPGYEQYF	TGTGCCAGCTCACCACAACTAGCGGGAGGGCCAGGGTACGAGCAGTACTTC
TRBV27	TRBD1	TRBJ1-3	-	15	CASRSQGASGNTIYF	TGTGCCAGCAGATCACAGGGGGCTAGTGGAAACACCATATATTTT
TRBV7-2	TRBD1	TRBJ1-6	once	14	CASSSPDRVRPLHF	TGTGCCAGCAGCTCCCCGGACAGGGTTCGACCCCTCCACTTT